This T cell receptor (beta chain) was retrieved from a study of T cell repertoires in cytomegalovirus infection. The overall study: Both CMV infection and a matching HLA type were indicated by public TCR beta signatures.

MiXCR, applied by TCRdb to the reads, yields one record per CDR3 protein. The profile shows fewer than 250,000 distinct CDR3 sequences, 9% to 15% of them singletons. There are 15 residues in the CDR3. With 6 bases removed from V and 0 bases from J, the gap between germline ends came to 12 bases. Germline values: CDR1 MDHEN, CDR2 SYDVKM. To note about this clonotype: The antigen is unknown.

Study-level findings and limits: HLA-C-restricted CMV clonotypes gave the most frequent clonotype in two of eight donors. Cumulative public TCR beta family frequency identified carriers of CMV plus the relevant HLA.

This TCR was recovered from a human donor in good health (CMV status not recorded). Some clones in this sample may be carry-over from other donors' samples. The sequenced material came from PBMCs. The chain joins TRBV28 to TRBJ1-3; D might be TRBD1 (6 bases). This chain's CDR3 is CASRMGHRSGNTIYF. The CDR3 DNA follows: TGTGCCAGCAGGATGGGACACCGCTCTGGAAACACCATATATTTT.